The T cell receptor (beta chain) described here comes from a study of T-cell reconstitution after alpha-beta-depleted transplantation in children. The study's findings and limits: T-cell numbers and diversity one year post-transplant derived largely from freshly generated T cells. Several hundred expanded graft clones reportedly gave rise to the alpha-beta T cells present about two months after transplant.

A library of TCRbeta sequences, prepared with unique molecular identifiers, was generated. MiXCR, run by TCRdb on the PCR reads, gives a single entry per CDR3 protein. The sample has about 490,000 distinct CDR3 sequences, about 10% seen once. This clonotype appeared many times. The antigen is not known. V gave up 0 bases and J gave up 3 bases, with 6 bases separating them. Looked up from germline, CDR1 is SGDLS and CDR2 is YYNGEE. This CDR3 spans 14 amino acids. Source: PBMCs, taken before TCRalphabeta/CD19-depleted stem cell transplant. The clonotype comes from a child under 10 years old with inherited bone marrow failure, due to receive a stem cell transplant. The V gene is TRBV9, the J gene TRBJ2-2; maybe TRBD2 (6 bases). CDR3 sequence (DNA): TGTGCCAGCAGCGTAGGGGACTACACCGGGGAGCTGTTTTTT. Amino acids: CASSVGDYTGELFF. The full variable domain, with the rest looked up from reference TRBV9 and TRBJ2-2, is DSGVTQTPKHLITATGQRVTLRCSPRSGDLSVYWYQQSLDQGLQFLIQYYNGEERAKGNILERFSAQQFPDLHSELNLSSLELGDSALYFCASSVGDYTGELFFGEGSRLTVL.